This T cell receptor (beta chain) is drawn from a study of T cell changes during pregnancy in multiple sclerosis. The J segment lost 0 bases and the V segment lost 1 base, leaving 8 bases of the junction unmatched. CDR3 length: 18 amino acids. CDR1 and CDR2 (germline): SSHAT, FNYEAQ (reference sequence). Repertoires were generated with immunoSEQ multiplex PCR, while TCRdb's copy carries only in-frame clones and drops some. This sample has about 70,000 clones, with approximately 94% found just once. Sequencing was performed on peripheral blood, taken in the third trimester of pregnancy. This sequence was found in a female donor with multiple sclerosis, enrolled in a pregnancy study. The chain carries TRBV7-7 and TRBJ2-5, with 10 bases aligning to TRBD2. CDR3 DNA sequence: TGTGCCAGCAGCTTAGGCCTTAGCGGGGGGTGGTACCAAGAGACCCAGTACTTC. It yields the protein CASSLGLSGGWYQETQYF. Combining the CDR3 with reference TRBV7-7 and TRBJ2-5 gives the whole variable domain GAGVSQSPRYKVTKRGQDVTLRCDPISSHATLYWYQQALGQGPEFLTYFNYEAQPDKSGLPSDRFSAERPEGSISTLTIQRTEQRDSAMYRCASSLGLSGGWYQETQYFGPGTRLLVL.